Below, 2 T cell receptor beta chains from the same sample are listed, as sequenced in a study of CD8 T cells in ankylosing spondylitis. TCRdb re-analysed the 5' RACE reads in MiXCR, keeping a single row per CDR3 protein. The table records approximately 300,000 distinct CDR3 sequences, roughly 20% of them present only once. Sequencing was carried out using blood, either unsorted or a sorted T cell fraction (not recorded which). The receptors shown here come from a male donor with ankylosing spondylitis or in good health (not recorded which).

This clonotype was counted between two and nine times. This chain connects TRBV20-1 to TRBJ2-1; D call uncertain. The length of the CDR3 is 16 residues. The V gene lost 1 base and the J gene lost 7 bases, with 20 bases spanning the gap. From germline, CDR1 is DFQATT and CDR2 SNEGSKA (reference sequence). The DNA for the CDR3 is TGCAGTGCTAGAGGGGATTCTCGGCGGTCGTGGAATGAGCAGTTCTTC. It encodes CSARGDSRRSWNEQFF.

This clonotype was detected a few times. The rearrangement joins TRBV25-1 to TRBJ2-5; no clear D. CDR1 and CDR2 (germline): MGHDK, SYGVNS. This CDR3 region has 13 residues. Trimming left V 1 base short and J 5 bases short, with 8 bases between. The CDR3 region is CASSESLRETQYF. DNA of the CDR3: TGTGCCAGCAGTGAATCCCTTAGGGAGACCCAGTACTTC.